These 2 T cell receptor beta chains were all obtained from the same sample, sequenced in a study of T cell repertoires in cytomegalovirus infection. MiXCR, run by TCRdb on the reads, gives a single entry per CDR3 protein. The repertoire consists of about 320,000 distinct CDR3 sequences, with around a tenth occurring once and the leading ten covering roughly 4%. Sequences were obtained from PBMCs. These receptors came from a human donor in good health (CMV status not recorded). Some clones in this sample may be carry-over from other donors' samples.

The CDR3 DNA is TGTGCCAGCAGTAAGGGAGGGCCAGGGTACAATGAGCAGTTCTTC. Protein sequence: CASSKGGPGYNEQFF. The chain recombines TRBV27 with TRBJ2-1; 7 positions agree with TRBD2. This CDR3 region has 15 residues. Germline-derived CDR1 and CDR2 are MNHEY and SMNVEV (reference sequence). V lost 5 bases to trimming and J lost 4 bases; unmatched junction nucleotides: 8.

The chain combines TRBV20-1 with TRBJ1-2; possible D gene TRBD1, 6 bases. V lost 6 bases, J lost 9 bases, and 14 bases lay in between. From germline, CDR1 is DFQATT and CDR2 SNEGSKA (reference sequence). This CDR3 contains 11 residues. CDR3 bases: TGCAGTGCGGGAGGGGGGGGCAGCTACACCTTC. Protein product: CSAGGGGSYTF.